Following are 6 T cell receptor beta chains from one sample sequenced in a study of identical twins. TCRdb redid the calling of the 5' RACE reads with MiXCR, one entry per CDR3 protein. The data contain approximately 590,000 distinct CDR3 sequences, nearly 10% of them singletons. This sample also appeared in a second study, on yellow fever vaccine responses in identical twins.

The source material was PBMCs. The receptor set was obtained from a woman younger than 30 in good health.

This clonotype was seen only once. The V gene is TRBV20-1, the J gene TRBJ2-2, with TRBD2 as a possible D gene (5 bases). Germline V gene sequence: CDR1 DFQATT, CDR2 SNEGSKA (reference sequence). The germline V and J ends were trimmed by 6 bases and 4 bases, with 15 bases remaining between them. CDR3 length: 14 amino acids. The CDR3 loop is CSASDFASTGELFF. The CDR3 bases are TGCAGTGCCTCGGACTTCGCGAGCACCGGGGAGCTGTTTTTT.

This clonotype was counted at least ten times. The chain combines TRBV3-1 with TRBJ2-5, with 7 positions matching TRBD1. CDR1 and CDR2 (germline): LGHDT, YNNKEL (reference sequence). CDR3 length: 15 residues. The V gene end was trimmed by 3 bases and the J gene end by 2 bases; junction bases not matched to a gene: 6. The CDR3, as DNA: TGTGCCAGCAGCCACCGGGACAGACAACAAGAGACCCAGTACTTC. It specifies CASSHRDRQQETQYF.

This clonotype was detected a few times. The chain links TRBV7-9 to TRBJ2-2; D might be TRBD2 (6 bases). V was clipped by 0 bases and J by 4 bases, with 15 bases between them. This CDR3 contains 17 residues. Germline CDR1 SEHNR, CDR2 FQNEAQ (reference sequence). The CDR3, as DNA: TGTGCCAGCAGCTTAGCTGAGGGAGGACGGGCCACCGGGGAGCTGTTTTTT. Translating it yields CASSLAEGGRATGELFF. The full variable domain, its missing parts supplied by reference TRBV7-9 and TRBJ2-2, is DTGVSQNPRHKITKRGQNVTFRCDPISEHNRLYWYRQTLGQGPEFLTYFQNEAQLEKSRLLSDRFSAERPKGSFSTLEIQRTEQGDSAMYLCASSLAEGGRATGELFFGEGSRLTVL.

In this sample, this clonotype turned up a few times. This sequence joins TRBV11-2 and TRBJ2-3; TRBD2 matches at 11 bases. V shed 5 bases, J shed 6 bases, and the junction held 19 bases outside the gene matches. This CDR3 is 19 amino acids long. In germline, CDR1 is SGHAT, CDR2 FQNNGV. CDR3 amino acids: CASSPLGVAGGTYGDTQYF. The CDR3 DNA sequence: TGTGCCAGCAGCCCCCTGGGGGTAGCGGGGGGGACGTACGGGGATACGCAGTATTTT.

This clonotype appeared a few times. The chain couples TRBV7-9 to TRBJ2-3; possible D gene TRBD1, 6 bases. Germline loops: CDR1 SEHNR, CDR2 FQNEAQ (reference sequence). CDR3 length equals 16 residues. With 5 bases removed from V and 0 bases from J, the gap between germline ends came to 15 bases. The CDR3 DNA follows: TGTGCCAGCAGCCTGACAGGACAGACTAGCACAGATACGCAGTATTTT. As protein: CASSLTGQTSTDTQYF. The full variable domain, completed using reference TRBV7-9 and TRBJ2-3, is DTGVSQNPRHKITKRGQNVTFRCDPISEHNRLYWYRQTLGQGPEFLTYFQNEAQLEKSRLLSDRFSAERPKGSFSTLEIQRTEQGDSAMYLCASSLTGQTSTDTQYFGPGTRLTVL.

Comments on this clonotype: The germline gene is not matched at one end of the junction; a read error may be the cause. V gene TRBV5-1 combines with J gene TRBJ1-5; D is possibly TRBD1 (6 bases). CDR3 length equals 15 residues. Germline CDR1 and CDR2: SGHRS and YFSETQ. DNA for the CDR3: TGCGCCAGCAGCTTGGATGGGACACGGAATCAGTCCCAGCATTTT. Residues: CASSLDGTRNQSQHF. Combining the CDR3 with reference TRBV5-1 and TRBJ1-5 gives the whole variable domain KAGVTQTPRYLIKTRGQQVTLSCSPISGHRSVSWYQQTPGQGLQFLFEYFSETQRNKGNFPGRFSGRQFSNSRSEMNVSTLELGDSALYLCASSLDGTRNQSQHFGDGTRLSIL.